The 3 T cell receptor beta chains reported below all come from one sample, sequenced in a study of radiotherapy plus CTLA-4 blockade in lung cancer. Only in-frame clones appear in the TCRdb table, and some are missing; sequencing was by immunoSEQ multiplex PCR. The sample holds some 43,000 clones, roughly 80% seen once. The material was peripheral blood, obtained from a patient treated with radiotherapy plus ipilimumab. The receptor set was obtained from a human donor with non-small cell lung cancer who had stable disease on radiotherapy plus ipilimumab.

The DNA for the CDR3 is TGTGCCAGCACCGGGACTAGCGGGAGCGGTGAGCAGTTCTTC. Its translation is CASTGTSGSGEQFF. The rearrangement links TRBV9 to TRBJ2-1; 14 nucleotides line up with TRBD2. With V trimmed by 6 bases and J by 9 bases, 5 bases remained unmatched. The CDR3 contains 14 residues. Looked up from germline, CDR1 is SGDLS and CDR2 is YYNGEE.

V is TRBV18 and J is TRBJ2-7; the match to TRBD1 covers 8 bases. With 11 bases clipped from V and 2 bases from J, the junction kept 11 bases outside the gene matches. CDR1 is KGHSH and CDR2 is LQKENI in the germline V gene. CDR3 length: 14 amino acids. CDR3 DNA sequence: TGTGCCGGGTCCAACAGGGACAGGCCCTACGAGCAGTACTTC. Translating gives CAGSNRDRPYEQYF.

V is TRBV6-5 and J is TRBJ2-1, with 11 nucleotides matching TRBD1. The CDR3 extends over 16 amino acids. Germline loops: CDR1 MNHEY, CDR2 SVGAGI. V gave up 0 bases and J gave up 7 bases; unmatched junction bases: 5. The CDR3 loop reads CASSYSTGQGANEQFF. The CDR3 bases are TGTGCCAGCAGTTACTCGACAGGACAGGGGGCGAATGAGCAGTTCTTC.